These 20 T cell receptor beta chains were all obtained from the same sample, sequenced in a study of blood T cells in healthy people across ages. Using a J-beta primer mix together with a sample-barcoded 5' primer, a second PCR was run for roughly 6 to 11 cycles. MiXCR, run by TCRdb on the 5' RACE reads, gives a single entry per CDR3 protein. The sample yields some 1 million distinct CDR3 sequences, under 55% seen once. Sequences were obtained from blood. The receptors derive from a woman aged 60-70 years in good health.

The rearrangement links TRBV27 to TRBJ1-2, with 7 bases identical to TRBD1. This CDR3 comprises 14 residues. Germline CDR1 is MNHEY and CDR2 is SMNVEV (reference sequence). V lost 4 bases to trimming and J lost 2 bases; unmatched junction nucleotides: 4. CDR3 protein: CASSSLDRNYGYTF. The CDR3 DNA reads as TGTGCCAGCAGTTCCTTGGACAGGAACTATGGCTACACCTTC.

The V and J genes are TRBV9 and TRBJ2-2; no clear D gene. The germline CDR1 and CDR2 sequences are SGDLS and YYNGEE. The CDR3 is 16 residues long. Between the trimmed V and J ends, which lost 0 bases and 5 bases, there was a span of 14 bases. The CDR3 coding sequence is TGTGCCAGCAGCGTAGATCGAGTGCCGAGTACCGGGGAGCTGTTTTTT. Translation gives CASSVDRVPSTGELFF.

V is TRBV20-1 and J is TRBJ2-1; 8 bases agree with TRBD2. V was pared by 0 bases and J by 14 bases, with 12 bases of the junction left unmatched. CDR1 is DFQATT, CDR2 SNEGSKA, per germline (reference sequence). The CDR3 runs to 14 residues. The CDR3 region has the DNA TGCAGTGCTAGAGATCAAGTGGGCGGGACTAGAAAGTTCTTC. Translation gives CSARDQVGGTRKFF.

A note on this clonotype: A much larger clone sits a single nucleotide away, making a read error possible. The V gene is TRBV7-8, the J gene TRBJ2-7; 7 bases match TRBD2. Germline-derived CDR1 and CDR2 are SGHVS and FQNEAQ. CDR3 size: 15 residues. Trimming cost V 5 bases and J 7 bases; bases outside gene matches: 14. This CDR3 is CASSTTGHRGDEQYF. In nucleotides, the CDR3 is TGTGCCAGCAGCACCACGGGCCACCGGGGGGATGAGCAGTACTTC.

This clonotype has more than one count but fewer than ten. CDR3 sequence: CSATAGGEQYF. The CDR3 nucleotides read TGCAGTGCTACCGCGGGAGGCGAGCAGTACTTC. The rearrangement uses TRBV20-1 and TRBJ2-7; TRBD2 matches at 8 bases. This CDR3 has 11 amino acids. V shed 4 bases, J shed 6 bases, and the junction held 2 bases outside the gene matches. CDR1 and CDR2 (germline): DFQATT, SNEGSKA (reference sequence).

This sequence joins TRBV20-1 and TRBJ2-7; TRBD2 matches at 8 bases. Germline CDR1 DFQATT, CDR2 SNEGSKA (reference sequence). J was trimmed by 3 bases and V by 5 bases; bases with no gene match: 9. The CDR3 contains 14 residues. CDR3 residues: CSADIVAGCYEQYF. CDR3 nucleotides: TGCAGTGCTGATATTGTAGCGGGATGCTACGAGCAGTACTTC.

The rearrangement joins TRBV6-5 to TRBJ1-2, with TRBD1 matching 9 bases. The germline gives CDR1 MNHEY, CDR2 SVGAGI. This CDR3 spans 16 amino acids. The V segment lost 6 bases and the J segment 8 bases; nucleotides outside the gene matches: 16. As DNA, the CDR3 is TGTGCCAGCAGCCTCACCTGGTCAGGACAGGGGTACGGCTACACCTTC. Translating it yields CASSLTWSGQGYGYTF.

In this sample, this clonotype turned up a few times. The rearrangement joins TRBV6-2 or TRBV6-3 to TRBJ1-4; D is unresolved. Germline CDR1 reads MNHEY; CDR2 reads SVGEGT. The CDR3 runs to 12 residues. V shed 5 bases and J shed 9 bases, with 10 bases lying between them. CDR3 nucleotides: TGTGCCAGCAGTCAAGAACGGAAAAAACTGTTTTTT. It is translated as CASSQERKKLFF.

The chain uses TRBV10-1 and TRBJ2-3, with 11 bases matching TRBD2. V trimming: 2 bases; J trimming: 4 bases; junction bases outside the gene matches: 2. Germline-derived CDR1 and CDR2 are WNHNN and SYGVQD (reference sequence). This CDR3 is built from 15 residues. CDR3 region: CASSETSGSADTQYF. The DNA of the CDR3 is TGCGCCAGCAGTGAGACTAGCGGGAGCGCAGATACGCAGTATTTT.

The chain combines TRBV20-1 with TRBJ2-5; D is possibly TRBD2 (5 bases). Near its end, the DNA agrees better with TRBJ2-1, so the J call may be wrong. Germline-derived CDR1 and CDR2 are DFQATT and SNEGSKA (reference sequence). This CDR3 is built from 13 residues. CDR3 region: CSAVPPRWETQFF. The CDR3 nucleotides read TGCAGTGCAGTTCCCCCCAGATGGGAGACCCAGTTCTTC.

The chain uses TRBV5-1 and TRBJ1-4; maybe TRBD1 (6 bases). V was cut by 3 bases and J by 6 bases, with 12 bases left in between. The V gene's germline CDR1 is SGHRS and CDR2 YFSETQ. The CDR3 has 14 amino acids. This chain's CDR3 is CASSSGTYYEKLFF. DNA of the CDR3: TGCGCCAGCAGCTCGGGGACATACTATGAAAAACTGTTTTTT.

There are a few counts of this clonotype. The genes are TRBV20-1 and TRBJ1-2, with no clear D. The CDR3 is 12 residues long. Germline CDR1 reads DFQATT; CDR2 reads SNEGSKA (reference sequence). V was pared by 3 bases and J by 1 base, with 6 bases between. CDR3 sequence (DNA): TGCAGTGCTAGTGCAAGTAACTATGGCTACACCTTC. It specifies CSASASNYGYTF.

Only a few counts were recorded for this clonotype. This rearrangement joins TRBV3-1 to TRBJ2-3, with D possibly matching TRBD2 (6 bases). Germline CDR1 is LGHDT and CDR2 is YNNKEL (reference sequence). Trimming stripped 6 bases from V and 6 bases from J, with 16 bases between. The CDR3 runs 14 residues. CDR3 bases: TGTGCCAGCAGTCCACGGGGGTTGTCCGATACGCAGTATTTT. This gives the protein CASSPRGLSDTQYF.

The chain is built from TRBV7-9 and TRBJ2-7, with 8 bases matching TRBD1. The CDR3 covers 15 residues. V shed 5 bases and J 3 bases; nucleotides not matched to a gene: 9. From germline, CDR1 is SEHNR and CDR2 FQNEAQ (reference sequence). DNA of the CDR3: TGTGCCAGCAGCCAAGACAGGGGTTACCGCTACGAGCAGTACTTC. It yields the protein CASSQDRGYRYEQYF.

The chain combines TRBV9 with TRBJ2-1; D possibly corresponds to TRBD2 (5 bases). There are 15 residues in the CDR3. Deletions cut 1 base from V and 5 bases from J, with 13 bases between. Germline loops: CDR1 SGDLS, CDR2 YYNGEE. CDR3 sequence: CASSVSGIANNEQFF. The CDR3 DNA sequence: TGTGCCAGCAGCGTATCGGGGATCGCCAACAATGAGCAGTTCTTC.

This rearrangement joins TRBV25-1 to TRBJ2-7; D gene uncertain. The CDR3 is 13 amino acids. Per the germline V gene, CDR1 is MGHDK and CDR2 is SYGVNS. V lost 3 bases, J lost 3 bases, and 9 bases lay in between. CDR3 amino acids: CASSDESYYEQYF. The CDR3 coding sequence is TGTGCCAGCAGTGATGAGTCCTACTACGAGCAGTACTTC.

The chain combines TRBV12-5 with TRBJ2-5; D perhaps matches TRBD1 (5 bases). Deletions cut 6 bases from V and 4 bases from J, with 15 bases between. The CDR3 is made up of 14 amino acids. Per germline, CDR1 LGHNT and CDR2 FRNRAP. The CDR3 sequence is CASGRDSLGETQYF. CDR3 nucleotides: TGTGCTAGTGGACGAGACAGTCTGGGAGAGACCCAGTACTTC.

V usage is TRBV28 and J usage is TRBJ2-5, with 14 bases that match TRBD2. Gene TRBJ2-7 matches the end of the DNA better, so the J call may be wrong. This CDR3 has 15 amino acids. In germline, CDR1 is MDHEN, CDR2 SYDVKM. CDR3 region: CASRGTSGSIYEQYF. The CDR3 bases are TGTGCCAGCAGAGGGACTAGCGGGAGTATCTACGAGCAGTACTTC.

In its sample, this clonotype was seen a few times. The rearrangement joins TRBV4-1 to TRBJ2-1, with D perhaps matching TRBD2 (5 bases). The length of the CDR3 is 13 residues. CDR1 is MGHRA and CDR2 is YSYEKL in the germline V gene. V gave up 6 bases and J gave up 7 bases, with 13 bases separating them. The CDR3 sequence: CASRQRARNEQFF. CDR3 nucleotide sequence: TGCGCCAGCAGACAGAGGGCCCGGAATGAGCAGTTCTTC.

At least ten counts were recorded for this clonotype. The V gene is TRBV2, the J gene TRBJ2-7, with D possibly being TRBD2 (5 bases). Germline-derived CDR1 and CDR2 are SNHLY and FYNNEI. V was pared by 6 bases and J by 0 bases, with 15 bases between. The CDR3 consists of 15 residues. The CDR3 sequence: CASSETSMSSYEQYF. The CDR3 DNA is TGTGCCAGCAGCGAAACTAGTATGAGCTCCTACGAGCAGTACTTC.